This T cell receptor beta chain was identified during a study of T cell changes during pregnancy in multiple sclerosis. Sequencing was performed with immunoSEQ multiplex PCR; in TCRdb, only in-frame clones are kept and a portion is missing. Among around 69,000 clones, roughly 93% were seen once, and the ten largest hold approximately 1.4%. The V gene's germline CDR1 is SGDLS and CDR2 YYNGEE. V shed 3 bases and J 6 bases; nucleotides not matched to a gene: 8. This CDR3 region has 15 residues. The V and J genes are TRBV9 and TRBJ2-4; 8 bases are shared with TRBD2. The source of this sequence is a female donor with multiple sclerosis, enrolled in a pregnancy study. The input for sequencing was peripheral blood, taken in the third trimester of pregnancy. Here the CDR3 reads CASSAGGGPANIQYF. In DNA form, the CDR3 reads TGTGCCAGCAGCGCGGGGGGGGGACCTGCAAACATTCAGTACTTC.